The 25 T cell receptor beta chains below all came from one sample that was sequenced in a study of blood T cell repertoires in COVID-19. Profiled with immunoSEQ multiplex PCR; TCRdb holds only in-frame clones, not every one. Among 180,000 or so clones listed, 70% to 80% were seen once. Sequencing was carried out using PBMCs or T cells enriched from blood (not recorded which). These receptors originate from a man aged 55 to 70 who had been exposed to COVID-19.

The J gene is TRBJ2-1, the V gene TRBV27, with TRBD2 matching 7 bases. The length of the CDR3 is 12 residues. Unmatched junction bases numbered 9, after V lost 11 bases and J lost 8 bases. Germline-derived CDR1 and CDR2 are MNHEY and SMNVEV (reference sequence). The DNA of the CDR3 is TGTGCCGCCTTTAGCGGGTCAGATGAGCAGTTCTTC. Translated: CAAFSGSDEQFF.

The CDR3 bases are TGTGCCATCAGTGTTTCGACAGGGGGCACTGAAGCTTTCTTT. Its protein is CAISVSTGGTEAFF. The chain has TRBV10-3 and TRBJ1-1; TRBD1 matches at 9 bases. The germline V gene has CDR1 ENHRY and CDR2 SYGVKD. CDR3 length: 14 residues. The V and J ends lost 4 bases and 4 bases, in that order; junction bases with no gene match: 4.

The chain couples TRBV11-3 to TRBJ1-2; weak D call: TRBD1 (5 bases). Germline lookup yields CDR1 SGHNT and CDR2 YENEEA. The CDR3 is 14 amino acids. V lost 5 bases to trimming and J lost 2 bases, with 12 bases between them. The CDR3 nucleotides are TGTGCCAGCAGCCCGGACACGACAAACTATGGCTACACCTTC. Translating gives CASSPDTTNYGYTF.

This sequence joins TRBV29-1 and TRBJ1-5; 9 bases match TRBD1. Losses at the gene ends were 5 bases for V and 5 bases for J; bases not matched to a gene: 1. Germline values: CDR1 SQVTM, CDR2 ANQGSEA. CDR3 size: 12 residues. CDR3 coding DNA: TGCAGCGTTAGACAGGGGGATCAGCCCCAGCATTTT. Protein: CSVRQGDQPQHF. The full variable domain, its missing parts supplied by reference TRBV29-1 and TRBJ1-5, is SAVISQKPSRDICQRGTSLTIQCQVDSQVTMMFWYRQQPGQSLTLIATANQGSEATYESGFVIDKFPISRPNLTFSTLTVSNMSPEDSSIYLCSVRQGDQPQHFGDGTRLSIL.

This clone was recorded a few times. This rearrangement joins TRBV11-1 to TRBJ2-1; TRBD2 matches at 11 bases. V gave up 3 bases and J gave up 1 base; unmatched junction bases: 2. From germline, CDR1 is SGHAT and CDR2 FQDESV (reference sequence). The CDR3 extends over 16 amino acids. The CDR3 sequence is CASSFVAGGSYNEQFF. DNA for the CDR3: TGTGCCAGCAGCTTCGTAGCGGGAGGGTCCTACAATGAGCAGTTCTTC.

This rearrangement joins TRBV14 to TRBJ1-2; 7 bases map to TRBD1. Trimming at V came to 4 bases and at J to 4 bases, leaving 6 bases not matched to a gene. Germline CDR1 reads SGHDN; CDR2 reads FVKESK. This CDR3 comprises 14 residues. This CDR3 is CASSLQGRIYGYTF. The CDR3 DNA reads TGTGCCAGCAGCCTACAGGGGCGGATCTATGGCTACACCTTC.

The CDR3 DNA is TGTGCCAGTAGTGCCAAAGGGGGCACGAACACTGAAGCTTTCTTT. It specifies CASSAKGGTNTEAFF. The chain carries TRBV19 and TRBJ1-1, with TRBD1 matching 7 bases. Germline CDR1 reads LNHDA; CDR2 reads SQIVND (reference sequence). J lost 1 base, V lost 5 bases, and 7 bases had no gene match. This CDR3 contains 15 residues.

This clone is a singleton in its sample. At one end, the junction sequence differs from germline, possibly due to a read error. The chain joins TRBV19 to TRBJ1-5; TRBD1 matches 8 bases. The CDR3 extends over 17 amino acids. Germline CDR1 reads LNHDA; CDR2 reads SQIVND (reference sequence). DNA for the CDR3: TGTGCCAATAGTACCCTTCAACCGGACAGGGCTCATCAGCCCCAGCATTTT. Its translation: CANSTLQPDRAHQPQHF. Drawing the rest from reference TRBV19 and TRBJ1-5, the complete variable domain is DGGITQSPKYLFRKEGQNVTLSCEQNLNHDAMYWYRQDPGQGLRLIYYSQIVNDFQKGDIAEGYSVSREKKESFPLTVTSAQKNPTAFYLCANSTLQPDRAHQPQHFGDGTRLSIL.

The chain joins TRBV29-1 to TRBJ1-1; D is uncertain. The CDR3 length is 13 residues. Germline CDR1 reads SQVTM; CDR2 reads ANQGSEA. Deletions cut 4 bases from V and 4 bases from J, with 13 bases between. DNA for the CDR3: TGCAGCGTTGTCCTGGAATCGGGCACTGAAGCTTTCTTT. Protein: CSVVLESGTEAFF.

This sequence joins TRBV5-1 and TRBJ2-2; maybe TRBD1 (6 bases). Trimming took 5 bases from V and 6 from J, leaving 17 bases between them. The CDR3 totals 15 residues. Germline V gene lookup returns CDR1 SGHRS and CDR2 YFSETQ. CDR3 loop: CASSTGTQSAGELFF. The CDR3 bases are TGCGCCAGCAGTACCGGGACACAGTCGGCCGGGGAGCTGTTTTTT.

The chain joins TRBV9 to TRBJ2-3; 9 bases align to TRBD2. The CDR3 is made up of 16 amino acids. The V gene end was trimmed by 0 bases and the J gene end by 1 base; junction bases not matched to a gene: 3. Germline values: CDR1 SGDLS, CDR2 YYNGEE. The CDR3 loop reads CASSVEGLAGTDTQYF. The DNA for the CDR3 is TGTGCCAGCAGCGTAGAGGGACTAGCTGGCACAGATACGCAGTATTTT.

A remark on this clone: Germline and junction disagree at one end, which may indicate a read error. The genes are TRBV2 and TRBJ2-7, with TRBD1 as a possible D gene (6 bases). The CDR3 sequence is 16 residues long. Germline-derived CDR1 and CDR2 are SNHLY and FYNNEI. In DNA, the CDR3 is TGTGCCAGCACTGAAGGTGGTCCAGGGGCCTCCTACGAGCAGTACTTC. This translates into CASTEGGPGASYEQYF. Combining the CDR3 with reference TRBV2 and TRBJ2-7 gives the whole variable domain EPEVTQTPSHQVTQMGQEVILRCVPISNHLYFYWYRQILGQKVEFLVSFYNNEISEKSEIFDDQFSVERPDGSNFTLKIRSTKLEDSAMYFCASTEGGPGASYEQYFGPGTRLTVT.

The chain combines TRBV19 with TRBJ2-1; 10 bases map to TRBD2. J lost 6 bases, V lost 3 bases, and 8 bases had no gene match. There are 16 residues in the CDR3. In germline, CDR1 is LNHDA, CDR2 SQIVND (reference sequence). CDR3 bases: TGTGCCAGTAGTATTCTAGCGGGAGTGGTCGGCAATGAGCAGTTCTTC. Amino acid sequence: CASSILAGVVGNEQFF.

The chain couples TRBV19 to TRBJ1-5; no definite D call. The V gene's germline CDR1 is LNHDA and CDR2 SQIVND (reference sequence). With 3 bases removed from V and 2 bases from J, the gap between germline ends came to 8 bases. The CDR3 sequence is 14 residues long. The CDR3, as DNA: TGTGCCAGTAGTATCCCCCGAGGCAATCAGCCCCAGCATTTT. As protein: CASSIPRGNQPQHF. The full variable domain, with the rest looked up from reference TRBV19 and TRBJ1-5, is DGGITQSPKYLFRKEGQNVTLSCEQNLNHDAMYWYRQDPGQGLRLIYYSQIVNDFQKGDIAEGYSVSREKKESFPLTVTSAQKNPTAFYLCASSIPRGNQPQHFGDGTRLSIL.

This clone turned up a few times. This chain connects TRBV19 to TRBJ1-6; no clear D gene. Trimming shortened V by 9 bases and J by 9 bases, and 24 bases separated the two germline ends. Germline V gives CDR1 LNHDA, CDR2 SQIVND (reference sequence). This CDR3 comprises 16 residues. Written as DNA, the CDR3 is TGTGCCAGCCAGACCGACGGACTGGTCATAGGTTCACCCCTCCACTTT. As protein: CASQTDGLVIGSPLHF.

The chain joins TRBV28 to TRBJ1-1; 10 bases are shared with TRBD1. J gave up 11 bases and V 3 bases, and 3 bases lay outside the gene matches. The CDR3 loop spans 12 amino acids. Germline-derived CDR1 and CDR2 are MDHEN and SYDVKM. CDR3 sequence: CASSFGTGAAFF. The CDR3 DNA reads TGTGCCAGCAGTTTTGGGACAGGGGCCGCTTTCTTT.

This sequence joins TRBV28 and TRBJ1-2, with a weak D call TRBD1 (5 bases). The CDR3 loop spans 12 amino acids. Trimming cost V 2 bases and J 8 bases, with 9 bases left between them. Germline loops: CDR1 MDHEN, CDR2 SYDVKM. CDR3 DNA sequence: TGTGCCAGCAGTTTAAAAGGGGCCGGCTACACCTTC. Its protein is CASSLKGAGYTF.

This clone was detected once. The V and J genes are TRBV20-1 and TRBJ2-5; D is uncertain. V gave up 7 bases and J gave up 2 bases, with 8 bases separating them. CDR1 DFQATT and CDR2 SNEGSKA come from the germline V gene (reference sequence). This CDR3 has 11 amino acids. This CDR3 is CSGWQQETQYF. CDR3 sequence (DNA): TGCAGTGGCTGGCAGCAAGAGACCCAGTACTTC.

The chain employs TRBV6-2 or TRBV6-3 and TRBJ2-1; D is perhaps TRBD2 (6 bases). The ends were cut back, 3 bases at V and 6 bases at J, with 15 bases in the middle. This CDR3 contains 15 residues. Germline values: CDR1 MNHEY, CDR2 SVGEGT. Here the CDR3 reads CASSYGTGVFNEQFF. CDR3 sequence (DNA): TGTGCCAGCAGTTATGGAACGGGAGTCTTCAATGAGCAGTTCTTC.

This sequence joins TRBV12-3 or TRBV12-4 and TRBJ1-2; D is possibly TRBD1 (6 bases). The CDR3 extends over 13 amino acids. The V and J ends lost 4 bases and 7 bases respectively, with 13 bases between them. The CDR3 reads CASSWGRGGGYTF. For the CDR3, the DNA is TGTGCCAGCAGTTGGGGCCGAGGGGGTGGCTACACCTTC.

The chain couples TRBV5-6 to TRBJ2-7; possibly TRBD2 for D (6 bases). CDR3 length: 17 amino acids. Looked up from germline, CDR1 is SGHDT and CDR2 is YYEEEE. V was shortened by 1 base and J by 1 base, with 18 bases between the two germline ends. CDR3 DNA sequence: TGTGCCAGCAGCTTGTTTTTTAAGGCGGGACTGTCCTACGAGCAGTACTTC. As protein: CASSLFFKAGLSYEQYF.

This clone was detected once. CDR3 nucleotides: TGTGCCACCAGTGATTCGGGAGGGTCGGGTGAGCAGTTCTTC. Its translation is CATSDSGGSGEQFF. The rearrangement joins TRBV24-1 to TRBJ2-1; 8 bases are a match to TRBD2. The V gene end was trimmed by 2 bases and the J gene end by 9 bases; junction bases not matched to a gene: 5. Germline CDR1 and CDR2: KGHDR and SFDVKD. The CDR3 has 14 residues.

The gene calls are TRBV19 and TRBJ2-5, with D tentatively TRBD2 (5 bases). Germline lookup yields CDR1 LNHDA and CDR2 SQIVND (reference sequence). V lost 5 bases and J lost 4, with 11 bases in between. This CDR3 has 13 amino acids. CDR3 region: CASSEESGETQYF. The CDR3 region has the DNA TGTGCCAGTAGTGAGGAAAGCGGAGAGACCCAGTACTTC.

V is TRBV2 and J is TRBJ2-7; D perhaps matches TRBD2 (6 bases). The CDR3 is made up of 14 amino acids. With 2 bases removed from V and 5 bases from J, the gap between germline ends came to 13 bases. Germline V gene sequence: CDR1 SNHLY, CDR2 FYNNEI. The CDR3 nucleotides read TGTGCCAGCAGTGAAAGACTAGATAGAAACGAGCAGTACTTC. Residues: CASSERLDRNEQYF.

V usage is TRBV19 and J usage is TRBJ1-4, with D tentatively TRBD1 (6 bases). V was cut by 5 bases and J by 10 bases, with 20 bases left in between. The CDR3 covers 15 residues. Germline V CDR1 and CDR2: LNHDA, SQIVND (reference sequence). CDR3 residues: CASSLSTGPLGKLFF. In nucleotides, the CDR3 is TGTGCCAGTAGTCTCTCCACAGGGCCCCTCGGAAAACTGTTTTTT.